This entry lists 32 T cell receptor beta chains sequenced from one sample in a study of blood T cells in healthy people across ages. For the second PCR, which ran for about 7 to 12 cycles, a sample-barcoded 5' primer and a J-beta primer mix were used. TCRdb recomputed calls from the 5' RACE reads with MiXCR, one row per CDR3 protein. This repertoire shows roughly 1,500,000 distinct CDR3 sequences, around 42% found once; its top ten account for roughly 8.2%. Sequencing was carried out using blood. The receptors originated from a woman aged 18-29 years in good health.

The chain is built from TRBV27 and TRBJ1-5, with a possible D match to TRBD1 (5 bases). The ends were cut back, 8 bases at V and 3 bases at J, with 11 bases in the middle. Germline lookup yields CDR1 MNHEY and CDR2 SMNVEV (reference sequence). The length of the CDR3 is 13 residues. CDR3 amino acids: CASADSPNQPQHF. The CDR3 nucleotides read TGTGCCAGCGCCGACAGTCCCAATCAGCCCCAGCATTTT.

This clonotype was seen only a few times. The J gene is TRBJ2-3, the V gene TRBV7-8; 11 bases are a match to TRBD2. The CDR3 runs to 16 residues. From germline, CDR1 is SGHVS and CDR2 FQNEAQ. J gave up 3 bases and V 5 bases, and 7 bases lay outside the gene matches. CDR3 bases: TGTGCCAGCAGCGCATTAGCGGGGGGGCCGACAGATACGCAGTATTTT. Translation gives CASSALAGGPTDTQYF.

The chain joins TRBV5-6 to TRBJ2-5, with TRBD2 matching over 8 bases. The CDR3 loop spans 16 amino acids. The V gene end was trimmed by 6 bases and the J gene end by 2 bases; junction bases not matched to a gene: 12. Per the germline V gene, CDR1 is SGHDT and CDR2 is YYEEEE. The CDR3 reads CASISVGVAGQETQYF. The DNA for the CDR3 is TGTGCCAGCATTAGCGTTGGGGTAGCGGGACAAGAGACCCAGTACTTC.

A few counts support this clonotype. This chain connects TRBV18 to TRBJ1-5; TRBD1 might be the D (5 bases). CDR3 length: 18 amino acids. The germline V and J ends were trimmed by 0 bases and 2 bases, with 17 bases remaining between them. The germline gives CDR1 KGHSH, CDR2 LQKENI. The DNA for the CDR3 is TGTGCCAGCTCACCACCGGTCGGGCAGGGAAGTGGCAATCAGCCCCAGCATTTT. The encoded protein is CASSPPVGQGSGNQPQHF.

Only a few counts were recorded for this clonotype. V and J are TRBV11-2 and TRBJ1-2; D is undetermined. Germline V lookup: CDR1 SGHAT, CDR2 FQNNGV. Trimming pared 1 base from V and 3 bases from J, leaving 6 bases between. This CDR3 comprises 13 residues. CDR3 in DNA: TGTGCCAGCAGCTTAGCCTTAGACTATGGCTACACCTTC. Translation gives CASSLALDYGYTF.

The V and J genes are TRBV30 and TRBJ2-3; weak D call: TRBD2 (6 bases). Trimming shortened V by 0 bases and J by 5 bases, and 15 bases separated the two germline ends. Germline CDR1 GTSNPN, CDR2 SVGIG (reference sequence). This CDR3 is built from 15 residues. CDR3 coding DNA: TGTGCCTGGAGTGTTTTTGCGGGGAGAGAAGATACGCAGTATTTT. This translates into CAWSVFAGREDTQYF.

The gene calls are TRBV20-1 and TRBJ2-4, with a tentative D call TRBD2 (5 bases). CDR1 and CDR2 (germline): DFQATT, SNEGSKA (reference sequence). CDR3 length equals 18 residues. The germline V and J ends were trimmed by 0 bases and 6 bases, with 24 bases remaining between them. CDR3 DNA: TGCAGTGCTAGAGAGGGCCAATCTAGGGCCCTACGGGGAAACATTCAGTACTTC. As protein: CSAREGQSRALRGNIQYF.

This chain uses TRBV21-1 with TRBJ1-4; whether TRBD1, the table's D call, matches the DNA was not checked. TRBV21-1 is deemed a pseudogene. This CDR3 is 16 amino acids long. CDR3 region: CASSTPRGATNEKLFF. The CDR3 nucleotides read TGTGCCAGCAGCACCCCCAGGGGGGCAACTAATGAAAAACTGTTTTTT.

The chain links TRBV10-3 to TRBJ2-7; 7 bases fit TRBD1. Germline V gene sequence: CDR1 ENHRY, CDR2 SYGVKD. This CDR3 is built from 15 residues. With 2 bases clipped from V and 1 base from J, the junction kept 5 bases outside the gene matches. CDR3 protein: CAISEAETGSYEQYF. The CDR3 nucleotides are TGTGCCATCAGTGAGGCCGAGACAGGGTCCTACGAGCAGTACTTC.

This chain connects TRBV3-1 to TRBJ1-2; D not resolved. This CDR3 region has 14 residues. Between the trimmed V and J ends, which lost 1 base and 4 bases, there was a span of 10 bases. Per germline, CDR1 LGHDT and CDR2 YNNKEL (reference sequence). CDR3 coding DNA: TGTGCCAGCAGCCAAGGGAGACACAGCTATGGCTACACCTTC. Residues: CASSQGRHSYGYTF.

The chain couples TRBV2 to TRBJ2-3, with 7 positions matching TRBD2. Germline V gene data show CDR1 as SNHLY and CDR2 as FYNNEI. Trimming cost V 0 bases and J 4 bases; bases outside gene matches: 7. This CDR3 has 16 residues. Here the CDR3 reads CASSEAEGGYADTQYF. The CDR3 DNA reads as TGTGCCAGCAGTGAAGCCGAGGGAGGGTACGCAGATACGCAGTATTTT.

This clonotype appeared a few times. Germline is not matched at one junction end, which may reflect a read error. The genes are TRBV12-3 or TRBV12-4 and TRBJ2-1; 12 nucleotides align to TRBD1. This CDR3 is built from 14 residues. This chain's CDR3 is CASRGQGADNEQFF. The CDR3 bases are TGTGCCAGCAGGGGACAGGGGGCGGACAATGAGCAGTTTTTC.

The chain couples TRBV20-1 to TRBJ2-3; the D gene is possibly TRBD2 (5 bases). The CDR3 spans 16 residues. CDR1 DFQATT and CDR2 SNEGSKA come from the germline V gene (reference sequence). The V gene lost 7 bases and the J gene lost 0 bases, with 20 bases spanning the gap. This CDR3 reads CSGRTPIAESTDTQYF. The CDR3 DNA sequence: TGCAGTGGGAGGACCCCTATAGCCGAAAGCACAGATACGCAGTATTTT.

The chain joins TRBV5-1 to TRBJ2-7; D is ambiguous. Germline CDR1 SGHRS, CDR2 YFSETQ. The V gene lost 7 bases and the J gene lost 7 bases, with 15 bases spanning the gap. The CDR3 contains 12 residues. CDR3 region: CASSTNYNEQYF. CDR3 DNA sequence: TGCGCCAGCTCGACCAACTACAATGAGCAGTACTTC.

The chain carries TRBV15 and TRBJ1-4; tentatively, D is TRBD1 (5 bases). The CDR3 loop spans 13 amino acids. Per the germline V gene, CDR1 is LNHNV and CDR2 is YYDKDF (reference sequence). V dropped 8 bases and J dropped 4 bases, with 11 bases sitting between them. The CDR3 protein is CATADRVNEKLFF. The CDR3 DNA is TGTGCCACCGCAGACAGAGTTAATGAAAAACTGTTTTTT.

The chain carries TRBV6-5 and TRBJ2-4; 7 bases align to TRBD1. TRBJ2-7 matches the DNA end more closely, so the J call is doubtful. In germline, CDR1 is MNHEY, CDR2 SVGAGI. The CDR3 has 14 residues. The CDR3, as DNA: TGTGCCAGCAGAAACAACAGGGGTAGGAGCGAGCAGTACTTC. Translation: CASRNNRGRSEQYF.

A note on this clonotype: The junction and the germline gene differ at one end; a read error may be behind it. This chain joins TRBV12-3 or TRBV12-4 and TRBJ1-4, with 7 bases aligning to TRBD1. The CDR3 totals 15 residues. CDR3 DNA sequence: TGTACCAGCAGTCCCGAACAGGGGCATAATGAAAAACTGTTTTTT. The encoded protein is CTSSPEQGHNEKLFF.

The chain couples TRBV20-1 to TRBJ2-1; 8 bases match TRBD2. The end of the DNA fits TRBJ2-7 better, so the J call may be wrong. The CDR3 is 15 residues long. CDR1 and CDR2 (germline): DFQATT, SNEGSKA (reference sequence). The CDR3 reads CSAEGGGSSYNEQYF. CDR3 nucleotide sequence: TGCAGTGCCGAGGGCGGGGGGAGCTCCTACAATGAGCAGTACTTC.

The chain is built from TRBV13 and TRBJ1-1; the match to TRBD1 covers 11 bases. The V segment lost 5 bases and the J segment 3 bases; nucleotides outside the gene matches: 8. The CDR3 extends over 16 amino acids. The germline CDR1 and CDR2 sequences are PRHDT and FYEKMQ (reference sequence). This CDR3 is CASSTRTGGLDTEAFF. In nucleotides, the CDR3 is TGTGCCAGCAGCACAAGGACAGGGGGCCTGGACACTGAAGCTTTCTTT. The variable domain in full, completed from reference TRBV13 and TRBJ1-1, reads AAGVIQSPRHLIKEKRETATLKCYPIPRHDTVYWYQQGPGQDPQFLISFYEKMQSDKGSIPDRFSAQQFSDYHSELNMSSLELGDSALYFCASSTRTGGLDTEAFFGQGTRLTVV.

This clonotype was recorded a few times. The chain recombines TRBV25-1 with TRBJ1-1; D is ambiguous. This CDR3 has 12 amino acids. Germline V gives CDR1 MGHDK, CDR2 SYGVNS. With 8 bases removed from V and 6 bases from J, the gap between germline ends came to 13 bases. CDR3 DNA: TGTGCCAGCGCCCTTGGGGATGCTGAAGCTTTCTTT. Protein sequence: CASALGDAEAFF.

The CDR3 DNA is TGTGCCAGCAGCTTAGCTCTACCCGGGACAGAAGCCAAGCAGTACTTC. Its translation is CASSLALPGTEAKQYF. This chain links TRBV7-9 with TRBJ2-5; 7 bases fit TRBD1. The CDR3 loop spans 16 amino acids. J was trimmed by 11 bases and V by 0 bases; bases with no gene match: 15. In germline, CDR1 is SEHNR, CDR2 FQNEAQ (reference sequence).

There are a few counts of this clonotype. The chain recombines TRBV5-1 with TRBJ1-2; weak D call: TRBD1 (5 bases). V was trimmed by 0 bases and J by 7 bases, leaving 13 bases between them. CDR1 and CDR2 (germline): SGHRS, YFSETQ. This CDR3 has 14 residues. CDR3 residues: CASSLEGDLSGYTF. DNA of the CDR3: TGCGCCAGCAGCTTGGAAGGGGATCTCTCTGGCTACACCTTC.

The genes are TRBV12-3 or TRBV12-4 and TRBJ1-1; 7 bases match TRBD1. Trimming took 7 bases from V and 0 from J; bases not matched to a gene: 8. The CDR3 totals 15 residues. Here the CDR3 reads CASTQTGKVNTEAFF. CDR3 DNA sequence: TGTGCCAGCACCCAGACAGGGAAAGTGAACACTGAAGCTTTCTTT.

The chain is built from TRBV6-5 and TRBJ2-3; D gene uncertain. From germline, CDR1 is MNHEY and CDR2 SVGAGI. Trimming shortened V by 9 bases and J by 2 bases, and 9 bases separated the two germline ends. The CDR3 runs to 12 residues. The CDR3: CASLFYTDTQYF. CDR3 bases: TGTGCCAGTCTATTCTACACAGATACGCAGTATTTT.

This clonotype has just a few counts. This rearrangement joins TRBV9 to TRBJ2-1, with TRBD2 identical over 9 bases. From germline, CDR1 is SGDLS and CDR2 YYNGEE. The V segment lost 0 bases and the J segment 6 bases; nucleotides outside the gene matches: 7. The CDR3 is 16 residues long. The DNA for the CDR3 is TGTGCCAGCAGCGTAGGCCTAGCGGGAATATCCAATGAGCAGTTCTTC. Its translation: CASSVGLAGISNEQFF.

This sequence joins TRBV2 and TRBJ2-1, with D uncertain. The germline V gene has CDR1 SNHLY and CDR2 FYNNEI. CDR3 length: 13 amino acids. V was trimmed by 6 bases and J by 5 bases, leaving 11 bases between them. As DNA, the CDR3 is TGTGCCAGCAGCCCGAGTGGGGACAATGAGCAGTTCTTC. Protein product: CASSPSGDNEQFF.

The rearrangement joins TRBV6-5 to TRBJ2-3; perhaps TRBD1 as D (6 bases). The V end lost 6 bases, the J end lost 1 base, and 14 bases lay between the germline ends. The CDR3 has 15 residues. Germline V gene data show CDR1 as MNHEY and CDR2 as SVGAGI. CDR3 DNA sequence: TGTGCCAGCAGCGATACTCGACAGGGCACAGATACGCAGTATTTT. Translating it yields CASSDTRQGTDTQYF.

Only a few counts were recorded for this clonotype. The V call is TRBV28, the J call TRBJ1-3; D may be TRBD1 (6 bases). The germline V gene has CDR1 MDHEN and CDR2 SYDVKM. The length of the CDR3 is 14 residues. Trimming took 5 bases from V and 6 from J, leaving 14 bases between them. The CDR3 nucleotides are TGTGCCAGCAGTCCGCGGGACACGGTAAACACCATATATTTT. This codes for CASSPRDTVNTIYF. Combining the CDR3 with reference TRBV28 and TRBJ1-3 gives the whole variable domain DVKVTQSSRYLVKRTGEKVFLECVQDMDHENMFWYRQDPGLGLRLIYFSYDVKMKEKGDIPEGYSVSREKKERFSLILESASTNQTSMYLCASSPRDTVNTIYFGEGSWLTVV.

The V and J genes are TRBV3-1 and TRBJ2-7; D is uncertain. Germline V gene data show CDR1 as LGHDT and CDR2 as YNNKEL (reference sequence). V was cut by 1 base and J by 0 bases, with 13 bases left in between. The CDR3 has 16 amino acids. The CDR3 bases are TGTGCCAGCAGCCAAGTCCCGGGTATGGTCTCCTACGAGCAGTACTTC. Protein sequence: CASSQVPGMVSYEQYF.

This clonotype was picked up many times. V gene TRBV10-3 combines with J gene TRBJ2-7, with 10 bases aligning to TRBD2. The CDR3 runs to 16 residues. Trimming cost V 0 bases and J 6 bases; bases outside gene matches: 8. Germline values: CDR1 ENHRY, CDR2 SYGVKD. This CDR3 is CAISESYQASGSEQYF. The CDR3, as DNA: TGTGCCATCAGTGAGTCGTATCAGGCTAGCGGGAGCGAGCAGTACTTC.

This clonotype was seen a few times. V gene TRBV9 combines with J gene TRBJ2-7, with 9 bases matching TRBD1. The CDR3 is 16 amino acids. Germline V lookup: CDR1 SGDLS, CDR2 YYNGEE. Trimming cost V 0 bases and J 1 base; bases outside gene matches: 5. The CDR3 coding sequence is TGTGCCAGCAGCGTAGCGGGGACAGGGTCTTCCTACGAGCAGTACTTC. Translation gives CASSVAGTGSSYEQYF.

The chain recombines TRBV4-2 with TRBJ2-5; a possible D gene is TRBD1 (5 bases). The V gene lost 0 bases and the J gene lost 1 base, with 12 bases spanning the gap. Germline loops: CDR1 LGHNA, CDR2 YNFKEQ. The CDR3 length is 16 residues. CDR3 coding DNA: TGTGCCAGCAGCCAAGACCTTCCAGGGCTCCAAGAGACCCAGTACTTC. Amino acid sequence: CASSQDLPGLQETQYF.